This passage covers 30 T cell receptor beta chains from one sample sequenced in a study of identical twins. TCRdb ran MiXCR on the 5' RACE reads and lists one entry per CDR3 protein. This table has 450,000 to 650,000 distinct CDR3 sequences, nearly 15% appearing once. The sample was also linked to a second study, of yellow fever vaccine responses in identical twins.

The material sequenced was CD4+ T cells sorted from blood. These receptors were collected from a woman aged 18-35 years in good health.

In its sample, this clonotype was seen a few times. The V call is TRBV12-3 or TRBV12-4, the J call TRBJ2-5; no firm D call. The V end lost 6 bases, the J end lost 2 bases, and 19 bases lay between the germline ends. The CDR3 covers 16 residues. CDR3 amino acids: CASSRPLGNFQETQYF. The CDR3 DNA reads as TGTGCCAGCAGCCGACCCCTAGGGAACTTTCAAGAGACCCAGTACTTC.

The chain is built from TRBV3-1 and TRBJ2-3; D uncertain. This CDR3 contains 17 residues. Trimming left V 1 base short and J 1 base short, with 15 bases between. Germline V CDR1 and CDR2: LGHDT, YNNKEL (reference sequence). DNA for the CDR3: TGTGCCAGCAGCCAAGGGGCACCAACAGCACGCACAGATACGCAGTATTTT. Its translation: CASSQGAPTARTDTQYF.

This clonotype was detected only a few times. This rearrangement joins TRBV7-9 to TRBJ2-7, with 7 positions matching TRBD1. The junction had 7 bases not matched to a gene; V was cut back by 5 bases and J by 0 bases. CDR1 and CDR2 from the germline V gene are SEHNR and FQNEAQ (reference sequence). This CDR3 has 15 amino acids. The CDR3 spells CASSSRDSSSYEQYF. As DNA, the CDR3 is TGTGCCAGCAGCAGCCGGGACAGCAGCTCCTACGAGCAGTACTTC.

J is TRBJ2-2 and V is TRBV29-1, with 9 bases lining up with TRBD1. CDR1 and CDR2 from the germline V gene are SQVTM and ANQGSEA. The CDR3 is 12 residues long. Trimming removed 5 bases from V and 6 bases from J; junction bases left unmatched: 1. This chain's CDR3 is CSVRQGAGELFF. The CDR3 DNA sequence: TGCAGCGTTCGACAGGGGGCCGGGGAGCTGTTTTTT.

The gene calls are TRBV9 and TRBJ2-5, with 9 bases aligning to TRBD2. CDR1 and CDR2 (germline): SGDLS, YYNGEE. The CDR3 runs 15 residues. Trimming cost V 4 bases and J 0 bases; bases outside gene matches: 4. The CDR3 coding sequence is TGTGCCAGCAGCTCCCCTAGCGGGAACCAAGAGACCCAGTACTTC. Translating it yields CASSSPSGNQETQYF.

This clonotype was counted at least ten times. The J gene is TRBJ2-1, the V gene TRBV5-1; D is unresolved. The V end was cut by 0 bases, the J end by 10 bases, with 11 bases between. The germline gives CDR1 SGHRS, CDR2 YFSETQ. The CDR3 sequence is 13 residues long. As DNA, the CDR3 is TGCGCCAGCAGCTTGGGAGTAGGGAACGAGCAGTTCTTC. Protein product: CASSLGVGNEQFF.

The sample holds many counts of this clonotype. The chain employs TRBV19 and TRBJ1-1; D is unresolved. The V gene lost 4 bases and the J gene lost 1 base, with 10 bases spanning the gap. Germline CDR1 is LNHDA and CDR2 is SQIVND (reference sequence). This CDR3 region has 14 residues. The DNA for the CDR3 is TGTGCCAGTAGTAGGGGTGGATCGAACACTGAAGCTTTCTTT. It encodes CASSRGGSNTEAFF. Filled out from reference TRBV19 and TRBJ1-1, the complete variable domain reads DGGITQSPKYLFRKEGQNVTLSCEQNLNHDAMYWYRQDPGQGLRLIYYSQIVNDFQKGDIAEGYSVSREKKESFPLTVTSAQKNPTAFYLCASSRGGSNTEAFFGQGTRLTVV.

The chain recombines TRBV2 with TRBJ1-4, with D possibly being TRBD1 (6 bases). V was shortened by 10 bases and J by 6 bases, with 18 bases between the two germline ends. The CDR3 is 14 residues long. Germline V lookup: CDR1 SNHLY, CDR2 FYNNEI. CDR3 sequence reads: CATKPGQADEKLFF. The CDR3 bases are TGTGCCACCAAACCGGGACAAGCGGATGAAAAACTGTTTTTT. Complete variable domain (other parts from reference TRBV2 and TRBJ1-4): EPEVTQTPSHQVTQMGQEVILRCVPISNHLYFYWYRQILGQKVEFLVSFYNNEISEKSEIFDDQFSVERPDGSNFTLKIRSTKLEDSAMYFCATKPGQADEKLFFGSGTQLSVL.

This clonotype occurred a few times. This chain links TRBV3-1 with TRBJ2-3; 10 bases agree with TRBD2. This CDR3 is 15 amino acids long. The V and J ends lost 2 bases and 2 bases, in that order; junction bases with no gene match: 1. Germline CDR1 and CDR2: LGHDT and YNNKEL (reference sequence). The CDR3: CASSQLAGDTDTQYF. The CDR3 nucleotides are TGTGCCAGCAGCCAACTAGCGGGGGACACAGATACGCAGTATTTT.

This clonotype was picked up a small number of times. The V call is TRBV5-1, the J call TRBJ2-1; 7 bases line up with TRBD1. There are 15 residues in the CDR3. After removal of 0 bases from V and 4 bases from J, the junction contained 4 bases not matched to a gene. CDR1 is SGHRS and CDR2 is YFSETQ in the germline V gene. In DNA, the CDR3 is TGCGCCAGCAGCTTGGACCCAGGGGGATACAATGAGCAGTTCTTC. Its translation: CASSLDPGGYNEQFF.

This clonotype has just a few counts. V gene TRBV28 combines with J gene TRBJ2-1, with 9 bases that match TRBD2. The germline CDR1 and CDR2 sequences are MDHEN and SYDVKM. The ends lost 6 bases at V and 6 bases at J; junction bases unmatched: 9. There are 15 residues in the CDR3. CDR3 nucleotides: TGTGCCAGCAGCCGTGCGGGAGGGCCGGTCAATGAGCAGTTCTTC. Residues: CASSRAGGPVNEQFF.

The V gene is TRBV2, the J gene TRBJ2-2, with TRBD1 as a possible D gene (5 bases). Trimming removed 0 bases from V and 0 bases from J, with 14 bases in between. This CDR3 is 18 amino acids long. CDR1 is SNHLY and CDR2 is FYNNEI in the germline V gene. The CDR3 nucleotides read TGTGCCAGCAGTGAAGCGCTTCAGGGCGCTGCGAACACCGGGGAGCTGTTTTTT. It translates to CASSEALQGAANTGELFF.

Ten or more counts support this clonotype. The rearrangement joins TRBV7-2 to TRBJ1-1; D remains unclear. CDR1 SGHTA and CDR2 FQGNSA come from the germline V gene. Trimming cost V 3 bases and J 2 bases, with 4 bases left between them. The CDR3 is made up of 12 amino acids. The CDR3: CASSFLNTEAFF. In DNA, the CDR3 is TGTGCCAGCAGCTTTCTTAACACTGAAGCTTTCTTT.

This clonotype was seen a few times. The gene calls are TRBV7-6 and TRBJ1-1; 9 nucleotides match TRBD1. CDR3 length equals 14 residues. Germline assignment: CDR1 SGHVS and CDR2 FNYEAQ. With V trimmed by 5 bases and J by 3 bases, 4 bases remained unmatched. The CDR3 DNA sequence: TGTGCCAGCAGCGCCCGGACAGGGGACACTGAAGCTTTCTTT. It yields the protein CASSARTGDTEAFF.

Only a few counts were recorded for this clonotype. This chain joins TRBV5-1 and TRBJ2-3; D might be TRBD2 (7 bases). Germline assignment: CDR1 SGHRS and CDR2 YFSETQ. Deletions cut 7 bases from V and 4 bases from J, with 16 bases between. There are 14 residues in the CDR3. In DNA form, the CDR3 reads TGCGCCAGCCGCCCGGGGGGCCGTGCAGATACGCAGTATTTT. It yields the protein CASRPGGRADTQYF.

This rearrangement joins TRBV5-1 to TRBJ2-2, with 8 nucleotides matching TRBD2. CDR1 is SGHRS and CDR2 is YFSETQ in the germline V gene. J gave up 10 bases and V 4 bases, and 18 bases lay outside the gene matches. This CDR3 comprises 17 residues. CDR3 sequence reads: CASSPISGVVGLEELFF. The CDR3 DNA reads TGCGCCAGCAGCCCCATTAGCGGGGTCGTTGGTTTGGAGGAGCTGTTTTTT.

The rearrangement links TRBV12-3 or TRBV12-4 to TRBJ2-5; TRBD1 matches at 8 bases. This CDR3 has 15 residues. With 3 bases clipped from V and 2 bases from J, the junction kept 5 bases outside the gene matches. The CDR3, as DNA: TGTGCCAGCAGTTTGGAAAGGACAGGGCAAGAGACCCAGTACTTC. It is translated as CASSLERTGQETQYF.

This chain joins TRBV7-9 and TRBJ2-1; D remains ambiguous. This CDR3 has 17 residues. The V and J ends lost 5 bases and 0 bases respectively, with 17 bases between them. Germline V gives CDR1 SEHNR, CDR2 FQNEAQ (reference sequence). In DNA form, the CDR3 reads TGTGCCAGCAGCCCCACCTCCCGGGTCAGCTCCTACAATGAGCAGTTCTTC. This gives the protein CASSPTSRVSSYNEQFF.

This sequence joins TRBV20-1 and TRBJ1-1, with D hard to call. The CDR3 has 15 residues. Germline assignment: CDR1 DFQATT and CDR2 SNEGSKA (reference sequence). The V end was cut by 3 bases, the J end by 0 bases, with 14 bases between. The CDR3 spells CSARLIRNLNTEAFF. CDR3 DNA sequence: TGCAGTGCTAGGTTAATTCGTAACCTGAACACTGAAGCTTTCTTT.

A few counts support this clonotype. V is TRBV15 and J is TRBJ2-1; TRBD2 aligns across 8 bases. Germline V gives CDR1 LNHNV, CDR2 YYDKDF (reference sequence). V gave up 2 bases and J gave up 3 bases; unmatched junction bases: 9. The CDR3 covers 17 residues. The CDR3: CATSRRRSGGIYNEQFF. CDR3 nucleotides: TGTGCCACCAGCAGACGAAGAAGCGGGGGCATCTACAATGAGCAGTTCTTC.

This clonotype appeared a few times. This chain joins TRBV27 and TRBJ1-2, with TRBD1 as a possible D gene (5 bases). The V and J ends lost 3 bases and 4 bases respectively, with 15 bases between them. This CDR3 spans 15 amino acids. Germline V gene lookup returns CDR1 MNHEY and CDR2 SMNVEV (reference sequence). The CDR3 sequence: CASSFARRGVYGYTF. The CDR3, as DNA: TGTGCCAGCAGTTTTGCCAGGAGGGGAGTCTATGGCTACACCTTC.

This clonotype has a handful of counts. The J gene is TRBJ2-1, the V gene TRBV2; D uncertain. The CDR3 covers 15 residues. Germline V CDR1 and CDR2: SNHLY, FYNNEI. V was clipped by 4 bases and J by 4 bases, with 14 bases between them. The CDR3 coding sequence is TGTGCCAGCAGTGCGGCAGGTGCAGCGTACAATGAGCAGTTCTTC. It specifies CASSAAGAAYNEQFF.

This clonotype was recorded a few times. The chain joins TRBV4-1 to TRBJ2-3, with 8 bases identical to TRBD2. The V and J ends lost 1 base and 1 base, in that order; junction bases with no gene match: 4. Per germline, CDR1 MGHRA and CDR2 YSYEKL. This CDR3 contains 16 residues. CDR3: CASSQATSGRTDTQYF. The CDR3 region has the DNA TGCGCCAGCAGCCAAGCAACTAGCGGACGCACAGATACGCAGTATTTT.

This clonotype occurred a few times. This chain uses TRBV7-9 with TRBJ2-7, with 11 nucleotides matching TRBD2. The J segment lost 0 bases and the V segment lost 5 bases, leaving 6 bases of the junction unmatched. This CDR3 has 16 amino acids. Per the germline V gene, CDR1 is SEHNR and CDR2 is FQNEAQ (reference sequence). The CDR3 reads CASSLRTSGFSYEQYF. CDR3 bases: TGTGCCAGCAGCCTGAGGACTAGCGGGTTCTCCTACGAGCAGTACTTC.

This clonotype was counted many times. The rearrangement joins TRBV29-1 to TRBJ2-7; no reliable D call. Trimming removed 5 bases from V and 7 bases from J, with 15 bases in between. The V gene's germline CDR1 is SQVTM and CDR2 ANQGSEA. The CDR3 is 12 amino acids. CDR3 residues: CSVWAEKREQYF. CDR3 coding DNA: TGCAGCGTTTGGGCAGAAAAAAGGGAGCAGTACTTC.

This clonotype was observed many times. V usage is TRBV29-1 and J usage is TRBJ2-7; 12 bases line up with TRBD1. From germline, CDR1 is SQVTM and CDR2 ANQGSEA. J gave up 7 bases and V 4 bases, and 8 bases lay outside the gene matches. The CDR3 is 14 amino acids. The CDR3 region is CSVARGTGGVEQYF. The CDR3 region has the DNA TGCAGCGTTGCCCGGGGGACAGGGGGCGTTGAGCAGTACTTC.

The chain has TRBV2 and TRBJ2-1; TRBD2 aligns across 9 bases. CDR3 length: 14 amino acids. The germline V gene has CDR1 SNHLY and CDR2 FYNNEI. After removal of 5 bases from V and 8 bases from J, the junction contained 7 bases not matched to a gene. CDR3 DNA sequence: TGTGCCAGCAGTAGCGGGAGGTTTCTCCATGAGCAGTTCTTC. It codes for CASSSGRFLHEQFF.

This clonotype was observed a handful of times. The CDR3 spells CASSLRHLFYEQYF. The CDR3 DNA sequence: TGTGCCAGCAGCCTCCGGCATCTCTTCTACGAGCAGTACTTC. The J gene is TRBJ2-7, the V gene TRBV7-2; D uncertain. The CDR3 length is 14 residues. Deletions cut 5 bases from V and 3 bases from J, with 14 bases between. Germline V gene lookup returns CDR1 SGHTA and CDR2 FQGNSA.

This clonotype came up a few times. This chain uses TRBV25-1 with TRBJ2-7, with TRBD1 identical over 7 bases. CDR3 length: 13 residues. Germline CDR1 MGHDK, CDR2 SYGVNS. Trimming cost V 7 bases and J 2 bases; bases outside gene matches: 5. CDR3 sequence (DNA): TGTGCCAGCAACCGGGACAGTACCTACGAGCAGTACTTC. Its translation: CASNRDSTYEQYF.

This clonotype has ten or more counts. The V and J genes are TRBV5-1 and TRBJ2-7, with 7 positions matching TRBD1. Trimming removed 0 bases from V and 5 bases from J; junction bases left unmatched: 14. The CDR3 consists of 17 residues. Germline-derived CDR1 and CDR2 are SGHRS and YFSETQ. In DNA form, the CDR3 reads TGCGCCAGCAGCTTGGGGGTGATGTCTAGACAGGGCCACGAGCAGTACTTC. Amino acids: CASSLGVMSRQGHEQYF.